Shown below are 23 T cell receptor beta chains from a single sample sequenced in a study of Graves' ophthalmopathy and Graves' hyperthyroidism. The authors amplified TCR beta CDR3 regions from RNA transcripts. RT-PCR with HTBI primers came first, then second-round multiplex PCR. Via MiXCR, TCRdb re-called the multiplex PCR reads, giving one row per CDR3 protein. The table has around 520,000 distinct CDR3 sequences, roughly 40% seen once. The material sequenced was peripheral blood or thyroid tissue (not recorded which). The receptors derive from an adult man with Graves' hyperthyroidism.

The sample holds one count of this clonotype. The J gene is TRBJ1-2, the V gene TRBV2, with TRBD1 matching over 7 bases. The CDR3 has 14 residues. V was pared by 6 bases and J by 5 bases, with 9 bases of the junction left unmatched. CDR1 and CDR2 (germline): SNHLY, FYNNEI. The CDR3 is CASSVGTAVYGYTF. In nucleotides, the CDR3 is TGTGCCAGCAGCGTAGGGACAGCAGTATATGGCTACACCTTC.

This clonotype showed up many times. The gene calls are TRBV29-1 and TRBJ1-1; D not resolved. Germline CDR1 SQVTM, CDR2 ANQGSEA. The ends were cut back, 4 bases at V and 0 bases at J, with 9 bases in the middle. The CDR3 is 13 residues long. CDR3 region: CSVGPDMNTEAFF. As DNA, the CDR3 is TGCAGCGTTGGGCCAGACATGAACACTGAAGCTTTCTTT.

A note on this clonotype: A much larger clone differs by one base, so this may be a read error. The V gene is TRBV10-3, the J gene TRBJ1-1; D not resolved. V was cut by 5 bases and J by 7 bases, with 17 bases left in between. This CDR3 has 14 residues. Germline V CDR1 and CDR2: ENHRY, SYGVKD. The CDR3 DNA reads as TGTGCCATCAGTAATGTCCGGGCCGCGAATGAAGCTTTCTTT. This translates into CAISNVRAANEAFF.

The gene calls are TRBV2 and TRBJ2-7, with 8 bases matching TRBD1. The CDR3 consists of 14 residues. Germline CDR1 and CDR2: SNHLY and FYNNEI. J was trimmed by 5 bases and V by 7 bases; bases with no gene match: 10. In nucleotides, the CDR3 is TGTGCCAGCATCCCCGACAGGGGATTCGACGAGCAGTACTTC. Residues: CASIPDRGFDEQYF.

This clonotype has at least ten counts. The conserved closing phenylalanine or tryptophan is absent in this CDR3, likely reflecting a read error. CDR3 bases: TGTGCCAGCAGTACCAACAGGGACTATGGCTACACCCTC. It codes for CASSTNRDYGYTL. This chain connects TRBV7-6 to TRBJ1-2; possibly TRBD1 for D (6 bases). The V end was cut by 6 bases, the J end by 3 bases, with 11 bases between. The CDR3 is 13 amino acids. The germline V gene encodes CDR1 SGHVS and CDR2 FNYEAQ.

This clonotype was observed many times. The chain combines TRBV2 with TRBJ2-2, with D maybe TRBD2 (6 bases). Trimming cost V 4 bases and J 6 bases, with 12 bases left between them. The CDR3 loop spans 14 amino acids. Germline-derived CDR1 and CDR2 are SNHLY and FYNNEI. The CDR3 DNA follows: TGTGCCAGCAGTGCGGAGGGGAAAGCCGGGGAGCTGTTTTTT. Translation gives CASSAEGKAGELFF.

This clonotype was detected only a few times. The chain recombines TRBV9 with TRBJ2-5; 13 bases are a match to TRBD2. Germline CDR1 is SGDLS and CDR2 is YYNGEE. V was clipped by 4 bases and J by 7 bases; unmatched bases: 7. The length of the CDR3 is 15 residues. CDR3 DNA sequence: TGTGCCAGCAGCCTTGGACTAGCGGGAGTTGTGACCCAGTACTTC. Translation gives CASSLGLAGVVTQYF.

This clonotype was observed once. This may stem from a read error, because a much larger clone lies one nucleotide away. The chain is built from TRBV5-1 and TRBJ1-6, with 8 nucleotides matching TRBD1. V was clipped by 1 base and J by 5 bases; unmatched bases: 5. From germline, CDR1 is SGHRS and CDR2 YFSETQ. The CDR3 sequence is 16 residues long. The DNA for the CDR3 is TGCGCCAGCAGCTTGACTTCGGGACAGGATAATTCACCCCTCCACTTT. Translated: CASSLTSGQDNSPLHF.

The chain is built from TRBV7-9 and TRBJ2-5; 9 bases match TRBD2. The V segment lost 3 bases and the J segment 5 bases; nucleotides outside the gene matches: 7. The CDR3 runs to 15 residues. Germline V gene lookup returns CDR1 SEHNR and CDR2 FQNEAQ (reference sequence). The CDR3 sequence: CASSLGLATGETQYF. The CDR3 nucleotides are TGTGCCAGCAGCTTGGGACTAGCCACCGGGGAGACCCAGTACTTC.

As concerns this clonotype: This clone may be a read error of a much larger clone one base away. This chain's CDR3 is CASTATPYEQYF. In DNA, the CDR3 is TGTGCCAGCACCGCCACCCCCTACGAGCAGTACTTC. This chain links TRBV7-9 with TRBJ2-7, with unresolved D. Deletions cut 7 bases from V and 2 bases from J, with 9 bases between. Germline V CDR1 and CDR2: SEHNR, FQNEAQ (reference sequence). The CDR3 loop spans 12 amino acids.

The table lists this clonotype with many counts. The CDR3 loop reads CASSIGGEGDTQYF. The CDR3 DNA reads TGCGCCAGCAGCATAGGAGGGGAAGGAGATACGCAGTATTTT. V is TRBV5-1 and J is TRBJ2-3; possibly TRBD2 for D (6 bases). The ends were cut back, 4 bases at V and 5 bases at J, with 14 bases in the middle. Germline V gene sequence: CDR1 SGHRS, CDR2 YFSETQ. There are 14 residues in the CDR3.

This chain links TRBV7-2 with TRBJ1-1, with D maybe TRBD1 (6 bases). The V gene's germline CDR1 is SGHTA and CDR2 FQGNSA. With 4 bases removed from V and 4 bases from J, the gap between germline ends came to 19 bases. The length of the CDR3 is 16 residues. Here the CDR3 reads CASSSPGGRGGTEAFF. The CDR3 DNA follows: TGTGCCAGCAGCTCCCCTGGGGGGCGCGGTGGCACTGAAGCTTTCTTT.

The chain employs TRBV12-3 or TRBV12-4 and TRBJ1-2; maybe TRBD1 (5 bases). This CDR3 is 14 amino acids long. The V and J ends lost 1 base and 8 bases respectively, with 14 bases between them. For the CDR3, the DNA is TGTGCCAGCAGTTTAGACAGGAAAGTGAGGGGCTACACCTTC. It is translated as CASSLDRKVRGYTF.

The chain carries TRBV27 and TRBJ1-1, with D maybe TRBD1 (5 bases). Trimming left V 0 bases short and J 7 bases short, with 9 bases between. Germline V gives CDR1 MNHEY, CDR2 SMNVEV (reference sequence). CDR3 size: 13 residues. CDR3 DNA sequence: TGTGCCAGCAGTTTATCGTCAGGGTTTGAAGCTTTCTTT. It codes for CASSLSSGFEAFF.

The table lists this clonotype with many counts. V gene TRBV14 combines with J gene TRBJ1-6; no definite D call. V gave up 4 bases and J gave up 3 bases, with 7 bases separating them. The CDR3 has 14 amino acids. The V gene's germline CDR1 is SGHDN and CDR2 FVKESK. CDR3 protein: CASSPNLYNSPLHF. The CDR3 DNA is TGTGCCAGCAGCCCTAACCTCTATAATTCACCCCTCCACTTT.

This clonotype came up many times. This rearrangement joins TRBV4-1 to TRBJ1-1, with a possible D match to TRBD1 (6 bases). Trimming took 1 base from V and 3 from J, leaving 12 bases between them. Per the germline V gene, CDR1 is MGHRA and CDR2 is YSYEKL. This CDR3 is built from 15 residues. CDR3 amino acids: CASSQGVRTDTEAFF. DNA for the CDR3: TGCGCCAGCAGCCAAGGAGTTAGGACAGACACTGAAGCTTTCTTT.

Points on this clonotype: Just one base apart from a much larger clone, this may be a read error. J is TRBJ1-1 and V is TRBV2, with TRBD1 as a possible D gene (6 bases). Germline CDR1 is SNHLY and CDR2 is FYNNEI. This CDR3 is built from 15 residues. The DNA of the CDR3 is TGTGCCAGCAGTTTAGTCGGGGGGCGAGGCACTGAAGCTCTCTTT. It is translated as CASSLVGGRGTEALF.

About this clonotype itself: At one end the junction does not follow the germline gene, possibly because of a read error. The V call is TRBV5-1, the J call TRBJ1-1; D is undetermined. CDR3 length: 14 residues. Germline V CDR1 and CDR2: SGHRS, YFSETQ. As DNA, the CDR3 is TGCGCCAGCAGCCCCCTTAATGAAGGCACTGAAGCCTTCTTT. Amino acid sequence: CASSPLNEGTEAFF.

The CDR3 DNA follows: TGTGCCAGTAGTATAGGGCAGGGAAGCGGCGAGCAGTACTTC. Its protein product is CASSIGQGSGEQYF. The V and J genes are TRBV19 and TRBJ2-7; either TRBD1 or TRBD2 may supply D (5 bases each). The V gene lost 1 base and the J gene lost 6 bases, with 13 bases spanning the gap. Germline CDR1 and CDR2: LNHDA and SQIVND (reference sequence). This CDR3 has 14 residues.

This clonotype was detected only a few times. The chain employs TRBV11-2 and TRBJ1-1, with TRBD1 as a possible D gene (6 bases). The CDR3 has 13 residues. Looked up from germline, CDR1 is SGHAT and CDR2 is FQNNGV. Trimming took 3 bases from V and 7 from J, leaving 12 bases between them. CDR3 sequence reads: CASSLPGADEAFF. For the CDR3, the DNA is TGTGCCAGCAGCTTGCCGGGGGCGGATGAAGCTTTCTTT.

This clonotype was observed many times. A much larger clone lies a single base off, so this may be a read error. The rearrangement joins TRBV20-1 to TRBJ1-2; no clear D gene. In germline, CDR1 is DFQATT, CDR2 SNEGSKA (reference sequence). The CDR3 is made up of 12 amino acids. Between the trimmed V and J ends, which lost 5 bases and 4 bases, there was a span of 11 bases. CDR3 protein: CSAPTYGYGYTF. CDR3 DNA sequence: TGCAGTGCTCCTACTTATGGCTATGGCTACACCTTC.

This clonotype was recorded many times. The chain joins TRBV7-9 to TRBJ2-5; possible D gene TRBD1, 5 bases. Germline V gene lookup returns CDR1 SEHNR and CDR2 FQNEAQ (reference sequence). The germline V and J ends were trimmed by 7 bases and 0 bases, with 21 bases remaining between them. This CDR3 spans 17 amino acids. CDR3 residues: CASTPGSQGTNQETQYF. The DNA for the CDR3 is TGTGCCAGCACCCCCGGTTCCCAGGGCACGAACCAAGAGACCCAGTACTTC.

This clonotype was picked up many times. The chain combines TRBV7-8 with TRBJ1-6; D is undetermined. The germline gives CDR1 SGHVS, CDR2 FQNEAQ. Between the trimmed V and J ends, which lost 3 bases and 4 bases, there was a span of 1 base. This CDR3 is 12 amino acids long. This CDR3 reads CASSLYNSPLHF. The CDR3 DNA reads TGTGCCAGCAGCTTGTATAATTCACCCCTCCACTTT.